Listed below are T cell receptor beta chains from one sample, sequenced in a study of cytotoxic CD8 clonotypes in ibrutinib-treated CLL. Sequenced by immunoSEQ multiplex PCR; TCRdb stores in-frame clones only, minus some. The sample has fewer than 25,000 clones; roughly 70% are singletons. This sample comprised PBMCs, obtained after 24 months of ibrutinib treatment. Every receptor here comes from a human donor with chronic lymphocytic leukemia. Both conserved end residues are part of each CDR3. D genes are given only for firm matches. Rows give clone size only sometimes, using once, few, many, or a class for an expanded clone.

D: -
size: medium-sized
V: TRBV2
length: 12
J: TRBJ1-6
CDR3: CASSDSHSPLHF
DNA: TGTGCCAGCAGTGACAGCCATTCACCCCTCCACTTT

D: -
size: -
V: TRBV27
length: 14
J: TRBJ2-7
CDR3: CASSSPGQGYEQYF
DNA: TGTGCCAGCAGTTCCCCTGGGCAGGGATACGAGCAGTACTTC

D: TRBD1
size: -
V: TRBV2
length: 15
J: TRBJ2-3
CDR3: CASSGRQGITDTQYF
DNA: TGTGCCAGCAGTGGACGACAGGGGATCACAGATACGCAGTATTTT

D: -
size: -
V: TRBV2
length: 17
J: TRBJ2-5
CDR3: CASSAGLLWRNQETQYF
DNA: TGTGCCAGCAGTGCGGGTTTACTTTGGCGGAACCAAGAGACCCAGTACTTC

D: TRBD1
size: -
V: TRBV4-1
length: 15
J: TRBJ1-5
CDR3: CASSTRQGSGQPQHF
DNA: TGCGCCAGCAGCACTCGACAGGGATCGGGTCAGCCCCAGCATTTT

D: TRBD1
size: -
V: TRBV19
length: 15
J: TRBJ1-5
CDR3: CASSKGGGTNQPQHF
DNA: TGTGCCAGTAGTAAGGGAGGGGGCACGAATCAGCCCCAGCATTTT

D: -
size: few
V: TRBV6-6
length: 14
J: TRBJ2-7
CDR3: CASSYSTQSSEQYF
DNA: TGTGCCAGCAGTTACTCGACACAAAGTAGCGAGCAGTACTTC

D: -
size: once
V: TRBV7-6
length: 14
J: TRBJ2-7
CDR3: CASSFGGADYEQYF
DNA: TGTGCCAGCAGCTTTGGGGGGGCAGACTACGAGCAGTACTTC

D: -
size: -
V: TRBV2
length: 13
J: TRBJ1-1
CDR3: CASSSNMNTEAFF
DNA: TGTGCCAGCAGCTCCAATATGAACACTGAAGCTTTCTTT

D: -
size: -
V: TRBV19
length: 13
J: TRBJ2-2
CDR3: CASSIWGAGELFF
DNA: TGTGCCAGTAGTATTTGGGGCGCCGGGGAGCTGTTTTTT

D: -
size: -
V: TRBV15
length: 14
J: TRBJ2-7
CDR3: CATSKKQGSYEQYF
DNA: TGTGCCACCAGCAAGAAACAGGGCTCCTACGAGCAGTACTTC

D: -
size: -
V: TRBV5-6
length: 17
J: TRBJ2-2
CDR3: CASSLVVGTGYTGELFF
DNA: TGTGCCAGCAGCTTGGTAGTGGGGACGGGCTACACCGGGGAGCTGTTTTTT

D: -
size: few
V: TRBV18
length: 15
J: TRBJ2-1
CDR3: CASSPEGLSYNEQFF
DNA: TGTGCCAGCTCACCAGAGGGACTTTCGTACAATGAGCAGTTCTTC